The 20 T cell receptor beta chains listed next were all sequenced from one sample in a study of blood T cell repertoires in COVID-19. Sequenced by immunoSEQ multiplex PCR; TCRdb stores in-frame clones only, minus some. The sample has some 62,000 clones; more than 75% are singletons. The sample comprised peripheral blood. The source is a man aged 60 to 75 with COVID-19, enrolled during active disease.

The chain carries TRBV6-2 or TRBV6-3 and TRBJ2-7; TRBD1 matches 10 bases. Losses at the gene ends were 2 bases for V and 2 bases for J; bases not matched to a gene: 0. From germline, CDR1 is MNHEY and CDR2 SVGEGT. The CDR3 covers 14 residues. The CDR3 region is CASSYGTGAYEQYF. The DNA of the CDR3 is TGTGCCAGCAGTTACGGGACAGGGGCCTACGAGCAGTACTTC.

This clone came up once. J is TRBJ2-7 and V is TRBV27; TRBD1 matches at 8 bases. The ends lost 5 bases at V and 2 bases at J; junction bases unmatched: 5. Germline V lookup: CDR1 MNHEY, CDR2 SMNVEV (reference sequence). The CDR3 is 14 residues long. In DNA, the CDR3 is TGTGCCAGCAGTAACAGGGACAGGCCCTACGAGCAGTACTTC. This sequence encodes CASSNRDRPYEQYF.

The rearrangement joins TRBV28 to TRBJ1-5; D not certain. From germline, CDR1 is MDHEN and CDR2 SYDVKM. Trimming stripped 6 bases from V and 5 bases from J, with 17 bases between. CDR3 length: 15 residues. In DNA form, the CDR3 reads TGTGCCAGCAGCCTGCTCGCCCGAGCCCATCAGCCCCAGCATTTT. Protein product: CASSLLARAHQPQHF.

The chain is built from TRBV3-1 (or the pseudogene TRBV3-2) and TRBJ2-1, with TRBD1 as a possible D gene (5 bases). This CDR3 is built from 13 residues. The germline V gene encodes CDR1 LGHDT and CDR2 YNNKEL (reference sequence). Trimming took off 4 bases at V and 8 bases at J, with 12 bases between the two ends. CDR3 protein: CASSPQGQDEQFF. In DNA form, the CDR3 reads TGTGCCAGCAGCCCCCAGGGTCAGGATGAGCAGTTCTTC.

V usage is TRBV2 and J usage is TRBJ2-3; 11 nucleotides line up with TRBD1. With 5 bases clipped from V and 6 bases from J, the junction kept 4 bases outside the gene matches. In germline, CDR1 is SNHLY, CDR2 FYNNEI. This CDR3 is built from 14 residues. This CDR3 is CASSLDRGQDTQYF. DNA for the CDR3: TGTGCCAGCAGTTTGGACAGGGGGCAGGATACGCAGTATTTT.

This clone appeared once. The gene calls are TRBV7-2 and TRBJ1-4; weak D call: TRBD1 (5 bases). Germline CDR1 is SGHTA and CDR2 is FQGNSA. The CDR3 runs 15 residues. V was clipped by 4 bases and J by 4 bases, with 13 bases between them. The CDR3 spells CASSSTGLYNEKLFF. The CDR3 DNA follows: TGTGCCAGCAGCTCTACGGGACTCTATAATGAAAAACTGTTTTTT. The entire variable domain, with the rest obtained from reference TRBV7-2 and TRBJ1-4, is as follows: GAGVSQSPSNKVTEKGKDVELRCDPISGHTALYWYRQSLGQGLEFLIYFQGNSAPDKSGLPSDRFSAERTGGSVSTLTIQRTQQEDSAVYLCASSSTGLYNEKLFFGSGTQLSVL.

The rearrangement uses TRBV30 and TRBJ2-5; D is undetermined. The germline CDR1 and CDR2 sequences are GTSNPN and SVGIG (reference sequence). This CDR3 has 11 residues. With 0 bases removed from V and 4 bases from J, the gap between germline ends came to 3 bases. The chain's CDR3 is CAWSVLETQYF. The DNA for the CDR3 is TGTGCCTGGAGTGTCTTAGAGACCCAGTACTTC.

V usage is TRBV9 and J usage is TRBJ2-3; D may be TRBD2 (5 bases). Germline V lookup: CDR1 SGDLS, CDR2 YYNGEE. V lost 3 bases to trimming and J lost 3 bases, with 11 bases between them. This CDR3 has 14 amino acids. The CDR3 loop reads CASSALQRTDTQYF. DNA for the CDR3: TGTGCCAGCAGCGCGCTCCAGCGGACAGATACGCAGTATTTT.

The chain carries TRBV29-1 and TRBJ2-2; 12 nucleotides agree with TRBD2. The germline CDR1 and CDR2 sequences are SQVTM and ANQGSEA. The CDR3 contains 15 residues. With 6 bases clipped from V and 8 bases from J, the junction kept 10 bases outside the gene matches. CDR3 amino acids: CSVERLAGEAGELFF. CDR3 coding DNA: TGCAGCGTCGAGAGACTAGCGGGAGAGGCGGGGGAGCTGTTTTTT.

The chain carries TRBV29-1 and TRBJ1-2, with a possible D match to TRBD1 (6 bases). Germline V gives CDR1 SQVTM, CDR2 ANQGSEA. The CDR3 runs to 17 residues. V was clipped by 5 bases and J by 6 bases, with 28 bases between them. This CDR3 is CSVHMSVQGRELDGYTF. CDR3 DNA sequence: TGCAGCGTTCATATGTCGGTACAGGGAAGGGAGTTAGATGGCTACACCTTC.

In nucleotides, the CDR3 is TGTGCCAGCAGCCGGACAGGTTGGAACACTGAAGCTTTCTTT. This codes for CASSRTGWNTEAFF. The J gene is TRBJ1-1, the V gene TRBV11-3; 7 bases match TRBD1. The CDR3 is 14 residues long. Trimming removed 5 bases from V and 1 base from J; junction bases left unmatched: 4. CDR1 and CDR2 from the germline V gene are SGHNT and YENEEA.

The chain recombines TRBV24-1 with TRBJ2-4; D might be TRBD1 (5 bases). The germline CDR1 and CDR2 sequences are KGHDR and SFDVKD. The CDR3 is made up of 12 amino acids. V shed 7 bases and J shed 2 bases, with 5 bases lying between them. The CDR3 DNA reads TGTGCCACCAGGGACACCAAAAACATTCAGTACTTC. This sequence encodes CATRDTKNIQYF.

This clone was detected a few times. The V gene is TRBV4-1, the J gene TRBJ1-5, with D uncertain. V dropped 4 bases and J dropped 0 bases, with 10 bases sitting between them. The CDR3 loop spans 15 amino acids. Germline values: CDR1 MGHRA, CDR2 YSYEKL. The CDR3 bases are TGCGCCAGCAGCCTACAGCAATATAGCAATCAGCCCCAGCATTTT. Protein product: CASSLQQYSNQPQHF.

This clone has a handful of counts. The chain is built from TRBV6-6 and TRBJ2-1; D unresolved. Germline lookup yields CDR1 MNHNY and CDR2 SVGAGI (reference sequence). This CDR3 is 13 amino acids long. The V and J ends lost 5 bases and 5 bases respectively, with 10 bases between them. CDR3 sequence (DNA): TGTGCCAGCAGTCCCCCGGGTCACAATGAGCAGTTCTTC. Encoded protein: CASSPPGHNEQFF.

V usage is TRBV15 and J usage is TRBJ1-4, with D uncertain. The CDR3 is 13 amino acids. The V end lost 1 base, the J end lost 10 bases, and 10 bases lay between the germline ends. Germline values: CDR1 LNHNV, CDR2 YYDKDF (reference sequence). CDR3 in DNA: TGTGCCACCAGCAGAGGTACGGAGGGAAAACTGTTTTTT. It encodes CATSRGTEGKLFF.

The rearrangement joins TRBV6-5 to TRBJ1-5, with TRBD1 as a possible D gene (5 bases). With 8 bases removed from V and 4 bases from J, the gap between germline ends came to 15 bases. There are 14 residues in the CDR3. Per germline, CDR1 MNHEY and CDR2 SVGAGI. The CDR3 protein is CASHIDSLNQPQHF. The DNA of the CDR3 is TGTGCCAGCCATATAGACAGCCTAAATCAGCCCCAGCATTTT.

The chain employs TRBV12-5 and TRBJ1-1; no reliable D call. V was pared by 8 bases and J by 0 bases, with 10 bases between. Germline CDR1 LGHNT, CDR2 FRNRAP. This CDR3 has 13 amino acids. The CDR3 loop reads CASLSPVNTEAFF. Written as DNA, the CDR3 is TGTGCTAGTCTTTCCCCGGTGAACACTGAAGCTTTCTTT.

V gene TRBV5-1 combines with J gene TRBJ1-2; 7 positions agree with TRBD1. J lost 5 bases, V lost 3 bases, and 10 bases had no gene match. The germline V gene encodes CDR1 SGHRS and CDR2 YFSETQ. The CDR3 totals 15 residues. The CDR3: CASSSWDRESYGYTF. The CDR3 nucleotides are TGCGCCAGCAGCTCCTGGGACAGAGAATCGTATGGCTACACCTTC.

J is TRBJ2-3 and V is TRBV5-1; TRBD2 matches 9 bases. Germline V lookup: CDR1 SGHRS, CDR2 YFSETQ. The CDR3 loop spans 16 amino acids. Germline trimming cut 1 base from V and 3 bases from J; bases unmatched to any gene: 6. CDR3 sequence (DNA): TGCGCCAGCAGCTTGATGGGCGGGGGGGATACAGATACGCAGTATTTT. Translated: CASSLMGGGDTDTQYF.

The V call is TRBV3-1 (or the pseudogene TRBV3-2), the J call TRBJ1-2; 7 bases map to TRBD1. Germline V lookup: CDR1 LGHDT, CDR2 YNNKEL (reference sequence). The trim removed 6 bases at V and 7 bases at J, leaving 8 bases unmatched. CDR3 length: 13 residues. The CDR3 DNA is TGTGCCAGCAGACGGGACAGCGGAGGTGGCTACACCTTC. Its translation is CASRRDSGGGYTF.